This passage covers 24 T cell receptor beta chains from one sample sequenced in a study of blood T cell repertoires in COVID-19. TCRdb's copy holds only in-frame clones and misses some; the assay was immunoSEQ multiplex PCR. The sample records 100,000 to 150,000 clones, 75% to 90% being singletons. Sequences were obtained from peripheral blood. All receptors come from an elderly woman with COVID-19, enrolled during active disease.

This chain links TRBV9 with TRBJ2-6; 9 bases match TRBD1. V lost 1 base to trimming and J lost 8 bases; unmatched junction nucleotides: 4. The CDR3 runs to 15 residues. From germline, CDR1 is SGDLS and CDR2 YYNGEE. CDR3 sequence (DNA): TGTGCCAGCAGCGTACGGACAGGGGAGTCCAACGTCCTGACTTTC. This gives the protein CASSVRTGESNVLTF.

V and J are TRBV20-1 and TRBJ1-5; 7 bases match TRBD1. CDR3 length: 19 amino acids. V lost 3 bases, J lost 0 bases, and 17 bases stayed unmatched. Germline V lookup: CDR1 DFQATT, CDR2 SNEGSKA (reference sequence). Here the CDR3 DNA reads TGCAGTGCTAGTGGGCGTGGGACAGCGACCCTCTCTAGCAATCAGCCCCAGCATTTT. Translated: CSASGRGTATLSSNQPQHF.

The chain carries TRBV7-2 and TRBJ1-2; D unresolved. The ends were cut back, 1 base at V and 3 bases at J, with 12 bases in the middle. Germline CDR1 is SGHTA and CDR2 is FQGNSA. The CDR3 spans 15 residues. The CDR3 sequence is CASSLDPLRHYGYTF. The CDR3 DNA sequence: TGTGCCAGCAGCTTAGACCCTCTGCGGCACTATGGCTACACCTTC. Supplemented by reference TRBV7-2 and TRBJ1-2, the full variable domain reads GAGVSQSPSNKVTEKGKDVELRCDPISGHTALYWYRQSLGQGLEFLIYFQGNSAPDKSGLPSDRFSAERTGGSVSTLTIQRTQQEDSAVYLCASSLDPLRHYGYTFGSGTRLTVV.

This clone appeared a single time. This rearrangement joins TRBV6-6 to TRBJ2-2; 10 positions agree with TRBD1. Germline-derived CDR1 and CDR2 are MNHNY and SVGAGI (reference sequence). V shed 6 bases, J shed 7 bases, and the junction held 11 bases outside the gene matches. There are 16 residues in the CDR3. The CDR3 bases are TGTGCCAGCAGGGTCTCCGGGACAGGGGTGAACGGGGAGCTGTTTTTT. Its translation: CASRVSGTGVNGELFF.

This chain uses TRBV29-1 with TRBJ2-5, with 9 bases aligning to TRBD2. The CDR3 has 14 residues. Trimming at V came to 1 base and at J to 5 bases, leaving 5 bases not matched to a gene. Germline CDR1 SQVTM, CDR2 ANQGSEA. CDR3 region: CSVEGLAGWETQYF. The CDR3 bases are TGCAGCGTTGAAGGGCTAGCGGGATGGGAGACCCAGTACTTC.

This chain connects TRBV15 to TRBJ1-4, with D uncertain. Trimming cost V 1 base and J 5 bases, with 5 bases left between them. The CDR3 covers 13 residues. Germline CDR1 is LNHNV and CDR2 is YYDKDF (reference sequence). CDR3 protein: CATSRVQNEKLFF. CDR3 sequence (DNA): TGTGCCACCAGCAGAGTCCAGAATGAAAAACTGTTTTTT.

This clone is a singleton in its sample. The chain is built from TRBV6-6 and TRBJ2-1, with 9 bases fitting TRBD2. The ends lost 4 bases at V and 5 bases at J; junction bases unmatched: 6. CDR3 size: 15 residues. Per the germline V gene, CDR1 is MNHNY and CDR2 is SVGAGI (reference sequence). In DNA, the CDR3 is TGTGCCAGCAGTTTACTAGCGGGTACCGACAATGAGCAGTTCTTC. As protein: CASSLLAGTDNEQFF.

V and J are TRBV29-1 and TRBJ1-2; TRBD1 matches 11 bases. CDR1 and CDR2 (germline): SQVTM, ANQGSEA. The CDR3 is 13 amino acids. Trimming removed 4 bases from V and 4 bases from J; junction bases left unmatched: 2. CDR3 DNA sequence: TGCAGCGTTGGGGACAGGGGGTTCTATGGCTACACCTTC. This codes for CSVGDRGFYGYTF.

The chain uses TRBV28 and TRBJ1-1; D call uncertain. V was cut by 6 bases and J by 10 bases, with 15 bases left in between. The V gene's germline CDR1 is MDHEN and CDR2 SYDVKM. There are 12 residues in the CDR3. CDR3 loop: CASSLITRGAFF. For the CDR3, the DNA is TGTGCCAGCAGCCTCATTACACGCGGAGCTTTCTTT.

CDR3 protein: CASSLTAGPLNEQYF. In DNA form, the CDR3 reads TGTGCCAGCAGCCTTACCGCAGGGCCGTTGAACGAGCAGTACTTC. The J gene is TRBJ2-7, the V gene TRBV3-1 (or the pseudogene TRBV3-2); D perhaps matches TRBD1 (5 bases). The V gene lost 4 bases and the J gene lost 5 bases, with 18 bases spanning the gap. The CDR3 contains 15 residues. Germline CDR1 and CDR2: LGHDT and YNNKEL (reference sequence).

The CDR3 DNA is TGTGCCAGTAGTCGTAACGGGAAAGAGACCCAGTACTTC. Residues: CASSRNGKETQYF. The rearrangement links TRBV19 to TRBJ2-5; maybe TRBD2 (5 bases). This CDR3 is built from 13 residues. The germline V gene has CDR1 LNHDA and CDR2 SQIVND (reference sequence). Deletions cut 5 bases from V and 3 bases from J, with 10 bases between.

The rearrangement joins TRBV5-4 to TRBJ2-5; 11 bases align to TRBD2. After removal of 4 bases from V and 5 bases from J, the junction contained 7 bases not matched to a gene. This CDR3 has 15 residues. From germline, CDR1 is SGHNT and CDR2 YYREEE (reference sequence). CDR3 sequence (DNA): TGTGCCAGCAGCCCAATAGCGGGAGGGATGGAGACCCAGTACTTC. As protein: CASSPIAGGMETQYF. The full variable domain, rest sourced from reference TRBV5-4 and TRBJ2-5, is ETGVTQSPTHLIKTRGQQVTLRCSSQSGHNTVSWYQQALGQGPQFIFQYYREEENGRGNFPPRFSGLQFPNYSSELNVNALELDDSALYLCASSPIAGGMETQYFGPGTRLLVL.

This rearrangement joins TRBV10-3 to TRBJ2-1; maybe TRBD2 (5 bases). In germline, CDR1 is ENHRY, CDR2 SYGVKD. The CDR3 contains 14 residues. Trimming stripped 7 bases from V and 8 bases from J, with 18 bases between. The CDR3 DNA is TGTGCCATCATTCCGGGATCCCCATACCATGAGCAGTTCTTC. Translating gives CAIIPGSPYHEQFF.

The chain recombines TRBV11-2 with TRBJ2-1, with D tentatively TRBD1 (6 bases). The CDR3 covers 15 residues. The germline V and J ends were trimmed by 0 bases and 3 bases, with 9 bases remaining between them. Per the germline V gene, CDR1 is SGHAT and CDR2 is FQNNGV. CDR3 nucleotide sequence: TGTGCCAGCAGCTTAGATGGGGGACACTACAATGAGCAGTTCTTC. Its translation is CASSLDGGHYNEQFF.

The chain recombines TRBV20-1 with TRBJ1-4, with 8 positions matching TRBD1. This CDR3 comprises 14 residues. The J segment lost 8 bases and the V segment lost 3 bases, leaving 8 bases of the junction unmatched. Per the germline V gene, CDR1 is DFQATT and CDR2 is SNEGSKA (reference sequence). The DNA for the CDR3 is TGCAGTGCTAGTATTGGACAGGGAAGGGAAAAACTGTTTTTT. Protein: CSASIGQGREKLFF.

The J gene is TRBJ1-1, the V gene TRBV2; D is uncertain. Trimming took 0 bases from V and 8 from J, leaving 7 bases between them. The CDR3 extends over 12 amino acids. Per germline, CDR1 SNHLY and CDR2 FYNNEI. Here the CDR3 DNA reads TGTGCCAGCAGTGAAGCCCGGGAGGAAGCTTTCTTT. Protein: CASSEAREEAFF.

V usage is TRBV9 and J usage is TRBJ1-4, with a weak D call TRBD1 (6 bases). CDR3 length: 13 amino acids. V lost 4 bases to trimming and J lost 10 bases, with 14 bases between them. Germline CDR1 is SGDLS and CDR2 is YYNGEE. This CDR3 reads CASSTGTRGKLFF. For the CDR3, the DNA is TGTGCCAGCAGCACGGGGACAAGGGGAAAACTGTTTTTT.

The V and J genes are TRBV18 and TRBJ2-1; the D gene is possibly TRBD2 (5 bases). The CDR3 is made up of 13 amino acids. Trimming removed 4 bases at V and 5 bases at J, with 9 bases between. CDR1 and CDR2 from the germline V gene are KGHSH and LQKENI. CDR3 in DNA: TGTGCCAGCTCACTCACCGGGAACAATGAGCAGTTCTTC. As protein: CASSLTGNNEQFF.

This clone has only a few counts. The chain couples TRBV14 to TRBJ2-1; TRBD2 agrees at 12 bases. The V segment lost 1 base and the J segment 2 bases; nucleotides outside the gene matches: 0. The length of the CDR3 is 16 residues. The V gene's germline CDR1 is SGHDN and CDR2 FVKESK. This CDR3 reads CASSQGLAGAYNEQFF. The CDR3 nucleotides read TGTGCCAGCAGCCAAGGACTAGCGGGAGCCTACAATGAGCAGTTCTTC.

V is TRBV7-2 and J is TRBJ2-7; 13 bases line up with TRBD2. V was clipped by 5 bases and J by 5 bases; unmatched bases: 6. This CDR3 region has 15 residues. Germline values: CDR1 SGHTA, CDR2 FQGNSA. CDR3 loop: CASSPRTSGSHEQYF. For the CDR3, the DNA is TGTGCCAGCAGCCCGAGGACTAGCGGGAGCCACGAGCAGTACTTC.

The chain combines TRBV5-4 with TRBJ1-1; D unresolved. Germline V lookup: CDR1 SGHNT, CDR2 YYREEE (reference sequence). The CDR3 runs 14 residues. V lost 0 bases and J 3 bases, leaving 9 bases between the germline ends. CDR3 sequence (DNA): TGTGCCAGCAGCTTGGAAACCCGGGACACTGAAGCTTTCTTT. Protein product: CASSLETRDTEAFF.

J is TRBJ2-4 and V is TRBV5-1; 9 positions match TRBD2. The ends lost 4 bases at V and 4 bases at J; junction bases unmatched: 6. CDR3 length: 15 amino acids. From germline, CDR1 is SGHRS and CDR2 YFSETQ. The CDR3 coding sequence is TGCGCCAGCAGCCCAGTGACTAGCGGTAAAAACATTCAGTACTTC. This gives the protein CASSPVTSGKNIQYF.

This clone was detected ten times or more. The chain couples TRBV27 to TRBJ1-5; D remains ambiguous. CDR3 size: 15 residues. The V gene lost 3 bases and the J gene lost 0 bases, with 9 bases spanning the gap. CDR1 is MNHEY, CDR2 SMNVEV, per germline (reference sequence). The DNA for the CDR3 is TGTGCCAGCAGTTTTTCGGGGAGTAGCAATCAGCCCCAGCATTTT. The encoded protein is CASSFSGSSNQPQHF.

The chain links TRBV11-2 to TRBJ2-3; D is possibly TRBD2 (6 bases). This CDR3 spans 14 amino acids. The V gene lost 6 bases and the J gene lost 2 bases, with 12 bases spanning the gap. Germline V CDR1 and CDR2: SGHAT, FQNNGV. The CDR3 loop reads CASRERAHTDTQYF. The CDR3 DNA follows: TGTGCCAGCAGGGAGCGGGCACACACAGATACGCAGTATTTT.